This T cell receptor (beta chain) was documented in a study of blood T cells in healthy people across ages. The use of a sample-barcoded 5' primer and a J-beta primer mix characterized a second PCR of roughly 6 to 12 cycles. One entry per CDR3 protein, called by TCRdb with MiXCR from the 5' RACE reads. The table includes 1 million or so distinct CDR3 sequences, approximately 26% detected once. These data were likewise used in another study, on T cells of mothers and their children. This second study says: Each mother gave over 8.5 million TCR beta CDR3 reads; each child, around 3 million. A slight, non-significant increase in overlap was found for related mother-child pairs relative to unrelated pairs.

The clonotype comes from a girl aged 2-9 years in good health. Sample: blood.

This CDR3 reads CASSLSTSYNEQFF. The DNA for the CDR3 is TGCGCCAGCAGCTTGTCGACCAGTTACAATGAGCAGTTCTTC. This sequence joins TRBV5-1 and TRBJ2-1, with D unclear. Trimming cost V 1 base and J 4 bases, with 9 bases left between them. The CDR3 contains 14 residues. The germline gives CDR1 SGHRS, CDR2 YFSETQ. The full variable domain, rest sourced from reference TRBV5-1 and TRBJ2-1, is KAGVTQTPRYLIKTRGQQVTLSCSPISGHRSVSWYQQTPGQGLQFLFEYFSETQRNKGNFPGRFSGRQFSNSRSEMNVSTLELGDSALYLCASSLSTSYNEQFFGPGTRLTVL.